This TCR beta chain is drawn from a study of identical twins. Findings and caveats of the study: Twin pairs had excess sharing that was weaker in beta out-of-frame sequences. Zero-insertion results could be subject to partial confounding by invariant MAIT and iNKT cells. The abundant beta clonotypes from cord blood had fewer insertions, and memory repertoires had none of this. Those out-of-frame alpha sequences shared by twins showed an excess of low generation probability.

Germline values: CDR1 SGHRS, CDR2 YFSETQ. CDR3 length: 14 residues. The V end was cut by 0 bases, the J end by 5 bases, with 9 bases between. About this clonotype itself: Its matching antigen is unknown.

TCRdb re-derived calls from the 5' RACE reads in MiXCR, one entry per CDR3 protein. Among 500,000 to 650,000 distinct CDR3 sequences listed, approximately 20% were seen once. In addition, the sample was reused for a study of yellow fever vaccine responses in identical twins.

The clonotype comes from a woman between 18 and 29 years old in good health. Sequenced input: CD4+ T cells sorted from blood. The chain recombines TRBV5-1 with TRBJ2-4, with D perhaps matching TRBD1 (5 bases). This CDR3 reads CASSLVGRQNIQYF. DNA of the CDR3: TGCGCCAGCAGCTTGGTGGGGCGCCAAAACATTCAGTACTTC.